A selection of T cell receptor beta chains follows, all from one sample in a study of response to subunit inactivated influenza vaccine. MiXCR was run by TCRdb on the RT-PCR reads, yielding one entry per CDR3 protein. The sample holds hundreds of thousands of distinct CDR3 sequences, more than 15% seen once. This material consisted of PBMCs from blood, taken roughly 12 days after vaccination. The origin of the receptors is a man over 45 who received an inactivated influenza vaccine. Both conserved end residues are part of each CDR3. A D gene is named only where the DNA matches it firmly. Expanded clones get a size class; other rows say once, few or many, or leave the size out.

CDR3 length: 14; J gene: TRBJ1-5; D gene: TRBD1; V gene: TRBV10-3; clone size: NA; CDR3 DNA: TGTGCCATCAGTGAAGGGGACAGGAATCAGCCCCAGCATTTT; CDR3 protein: CAISEGDRNQPQHF
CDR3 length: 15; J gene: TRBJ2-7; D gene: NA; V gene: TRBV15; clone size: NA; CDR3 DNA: TGTGCCACCAGCAGAGATCCGGGAACACTCTACGAGCAGTACTTC; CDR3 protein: CATSRDPGTLYEQYF
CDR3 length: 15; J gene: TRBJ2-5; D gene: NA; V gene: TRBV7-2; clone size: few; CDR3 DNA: TGTGCCAGCAGCTTAGCGCGGGGTCCGGGGGAGACCCAGTACTTC; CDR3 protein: CASSLARGPGETQYF
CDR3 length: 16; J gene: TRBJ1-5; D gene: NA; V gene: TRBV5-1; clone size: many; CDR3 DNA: TGCGCCAGCAGCTTGGCGGGACTCAATAGCAATCAGCCCCAGCATTTT; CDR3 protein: CASSLAGLNSNQPQHF
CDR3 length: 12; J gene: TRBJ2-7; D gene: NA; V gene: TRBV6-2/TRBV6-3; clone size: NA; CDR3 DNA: TGTGCCAGCAGTTACGGACTCAACGAGCAGTACTTC; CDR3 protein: CASSYGLNEQYF
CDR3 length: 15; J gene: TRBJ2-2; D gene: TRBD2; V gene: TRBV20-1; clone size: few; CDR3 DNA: TGCAGTGCTACAACGACTAGCGGAGCCACCGGGGAGCTGTTTTTT; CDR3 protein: CSATTTSGATGELFF
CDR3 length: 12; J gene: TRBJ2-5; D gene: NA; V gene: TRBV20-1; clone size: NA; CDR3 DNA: TGCAGAGGTAGCGCGGGGCAAGAGACCCAGTACTTC; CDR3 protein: CRGSAGQETQYF
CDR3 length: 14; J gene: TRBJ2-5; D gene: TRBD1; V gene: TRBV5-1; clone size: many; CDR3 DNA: TGTGCCAGCAGCTTGGACAGGGGGGGAGAGACCCAGTACTTC; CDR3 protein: CASSLDRGGETQYF
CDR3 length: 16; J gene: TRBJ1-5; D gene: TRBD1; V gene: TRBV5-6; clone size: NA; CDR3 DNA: TGTGCCAGCAGCTTGAGACAGGGGGCTAGCAATCAGCCCCAGCATTTT; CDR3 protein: CASSLRQGASNQPQHF
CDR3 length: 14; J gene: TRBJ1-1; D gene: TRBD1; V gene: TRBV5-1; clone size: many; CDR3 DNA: TGCGCCAGCGGCCAGGACAGGAGGAACACTGAAGCTTTCTTT; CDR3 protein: CASGQDRRNTEAFF
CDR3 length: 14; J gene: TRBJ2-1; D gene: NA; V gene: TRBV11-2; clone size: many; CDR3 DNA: TGTGCCAGCAGCTTAGAAAGGCTGCAAAATGAGCAGTTCTTC; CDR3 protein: CASSLERLQNEQFF
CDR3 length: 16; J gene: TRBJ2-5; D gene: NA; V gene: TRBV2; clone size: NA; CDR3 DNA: TGTGCCAGCAGTCCTATACGACAAACCCTCCAAGAGACCCAGTACTTC; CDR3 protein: CASSPIRQTLQETQYF
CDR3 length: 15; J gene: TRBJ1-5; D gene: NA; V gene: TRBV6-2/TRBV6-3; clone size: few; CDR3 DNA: TGTGCCAGCAGTTACTCGTTTGCAAGCAATCAGCCCCAGCATTTT; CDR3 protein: CASSYSFASNQPQHF
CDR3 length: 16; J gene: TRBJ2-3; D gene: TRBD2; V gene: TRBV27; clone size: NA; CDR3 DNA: TGTGCCAGCAGTTTCATACTAGCGGGGGGCACAGATACGCAGTATTTT; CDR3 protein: CASSFILAGGTDTQYF
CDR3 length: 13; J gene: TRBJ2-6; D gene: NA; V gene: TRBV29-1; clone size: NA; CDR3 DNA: TGCAGCGTTGAGGTAAAGGGGGCCAACGTCCTGACTTTC; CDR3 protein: CSVEVKGANVLTF
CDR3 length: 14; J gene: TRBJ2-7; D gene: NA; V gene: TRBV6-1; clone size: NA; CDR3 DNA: TGTGCCGTAAGCCGGACTCCCACCGGCTACGAGCAGTACTTC; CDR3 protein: CAVSRTPTGYEQYF
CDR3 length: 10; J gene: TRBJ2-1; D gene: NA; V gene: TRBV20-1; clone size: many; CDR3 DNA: TGCAGTGCCCTAGGCAATGAGCAGTTCTTC; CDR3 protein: CSALGNEQFF
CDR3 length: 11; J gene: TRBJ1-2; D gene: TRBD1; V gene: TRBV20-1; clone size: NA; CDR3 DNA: TGCAGTGCCCCCCGAGGGGGCGGGTACACCTTC; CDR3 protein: CSAPRGGGYTF
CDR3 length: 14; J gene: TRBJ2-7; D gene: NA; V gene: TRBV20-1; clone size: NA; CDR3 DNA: TGCAGTGCGGCCGGGACTCTCTATCTCCGGGAGCAGTACTTC; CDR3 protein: CSAAGTLYLREQYF
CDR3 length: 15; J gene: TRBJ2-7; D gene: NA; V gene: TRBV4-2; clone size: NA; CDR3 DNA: TGTGCCAGCAGCCCCGACTTGTGGTTGCACTACGAGCAGTACTTC; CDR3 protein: CASSPDLWLHYEQYF
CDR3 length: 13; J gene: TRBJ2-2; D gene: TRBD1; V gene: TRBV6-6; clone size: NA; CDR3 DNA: TGTGCCGCCCGACAGGGGCAGGCCGGGGAGCTGTTTTTT; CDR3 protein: CAARQGQAGELFF
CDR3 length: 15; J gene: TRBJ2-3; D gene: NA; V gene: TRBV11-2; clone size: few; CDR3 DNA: TGTGCCAGCAGCTCCCGGGACGCTGGGACAGATACGCAGTATTTT; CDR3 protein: CASSSRDAGTDTQYF
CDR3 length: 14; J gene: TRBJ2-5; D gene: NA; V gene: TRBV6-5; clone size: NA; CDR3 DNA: TGTGCCAGCAGTTCCGGGCCAGTCCAAGAGACCCAGTACTTC; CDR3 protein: CASSSGPVQETQYF
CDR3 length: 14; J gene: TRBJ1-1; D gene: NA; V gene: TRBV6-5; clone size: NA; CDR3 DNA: TGTGCCAGCAGTTACTCCAGACTGTACACTGAAGCTTTCTTT; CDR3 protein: CASSYSRLYTEAFF
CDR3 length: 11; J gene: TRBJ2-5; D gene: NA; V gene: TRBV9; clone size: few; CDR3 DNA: TGTGCCAGCAGTCGAGCGGAGACCCAGTACTTC; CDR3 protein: CASSRAETQYF
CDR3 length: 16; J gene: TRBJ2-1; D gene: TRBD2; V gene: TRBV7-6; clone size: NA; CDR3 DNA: TGTGCCAGCAGCTTAGGGGACTATCTAGACCACAATGAGCAGTTCTTC; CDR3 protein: CASSLGDYLDHNEQFF
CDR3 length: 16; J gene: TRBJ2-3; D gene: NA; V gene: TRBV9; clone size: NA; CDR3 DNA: TGTGCCAGCAGCCCAGGGGGGGGACAGGGCACAGATACGCAGTATTTT; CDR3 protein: CASSPGGGQGTDTQYF
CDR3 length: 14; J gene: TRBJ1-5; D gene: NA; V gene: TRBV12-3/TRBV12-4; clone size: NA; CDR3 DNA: TGTGCCAGCAGTTTAGCAGGGGGGCTTCAGCCCCAGCATTTT; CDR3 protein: CASSLAGGLQPQHF
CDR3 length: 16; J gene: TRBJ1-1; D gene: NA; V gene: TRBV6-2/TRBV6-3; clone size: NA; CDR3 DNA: TGTGCCAGCAGTTACTCTCAAACAGAGATTAACACTGAAGCTTTCTTT; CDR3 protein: CASSYSQTEINTEAFF
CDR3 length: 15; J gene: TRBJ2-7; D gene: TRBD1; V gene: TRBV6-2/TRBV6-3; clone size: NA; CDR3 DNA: TGTGCCAGCCGAACCCCCCGACAGGGACGCCTCGAGCAGTACTTC; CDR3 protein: CASRTPRQGRLEQYF
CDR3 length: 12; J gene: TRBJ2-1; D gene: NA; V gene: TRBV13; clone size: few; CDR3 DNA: TGTGCCAGCAGCCAGAACGACAATGAGCAGTTCTTC; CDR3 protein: CASSQNDNEQFF
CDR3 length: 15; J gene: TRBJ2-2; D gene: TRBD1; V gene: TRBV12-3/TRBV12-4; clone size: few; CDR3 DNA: TGTGCCAGCAGGCGTTCTACAGGGGGCACCGGGGAGCTGTTTTTT; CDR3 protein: CASRRSTGGTGELFF
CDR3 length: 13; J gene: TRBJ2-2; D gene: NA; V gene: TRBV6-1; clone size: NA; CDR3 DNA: TGTGCCAGCGTTGAAGGACTGGCCGGGGAGCTGTTTTTT; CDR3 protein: CASVEGLAGELFF
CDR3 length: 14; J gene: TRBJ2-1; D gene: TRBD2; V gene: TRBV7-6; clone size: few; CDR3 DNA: TGTGCCAGCAGCCTGGGAGGGATCGATCGTGAGCAGTTCTTC; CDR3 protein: CASSLGGIDREQFF
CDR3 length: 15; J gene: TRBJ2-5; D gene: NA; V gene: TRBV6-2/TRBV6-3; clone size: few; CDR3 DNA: TGTGCCAGCAGTTACTCGATTCGGGACTTGGAGACCCAGTACTTC; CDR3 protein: CASSYSIRDLETQYF
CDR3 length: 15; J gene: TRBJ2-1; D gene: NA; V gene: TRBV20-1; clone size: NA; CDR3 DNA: TGCAGTGCTAGTTCTGGCTCTAGTCAGGTCGGTGAGCAGTTCTTC; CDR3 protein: CSASSGSSQVGEQFF
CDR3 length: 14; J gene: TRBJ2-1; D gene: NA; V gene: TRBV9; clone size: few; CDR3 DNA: TGTGCCAGCAGCGTAGATCAGGGATTGGGTGAGCAGTTCTTC; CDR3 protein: CASSVDQGLGEQFF
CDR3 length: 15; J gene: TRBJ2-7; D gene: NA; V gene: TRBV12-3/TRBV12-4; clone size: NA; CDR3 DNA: TGTGCCAGCAGCCAGACCGGATACATCTCCTACGAGCAGTACTTC; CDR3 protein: CASSQTGYISYEQYF
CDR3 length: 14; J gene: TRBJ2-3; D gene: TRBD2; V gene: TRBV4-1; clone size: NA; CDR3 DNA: TGCGCCAGCAGCCAGGGACTAGTAGCAGATACGCAGTATTTT; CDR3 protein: CASSQGLVADTQYF